This is a list of T cell receptor beta chains from one sample in a study of blood T cell repertoires in COVID-19. Assay: immunoSEQ multiplex PCR; the TCRdb copy retains only in-frame clones and omits some. The sample records about 100,000 clones, roughly 92% being singletons. Specimen: peripheral blood. These receptors were taken from a man between 60 and 75 years old with acute or convalescent COVID-19. The CDR3 runs from the conserved cysteine through the conserved F or W. Each record gives: J gene, V gene, clone size, D gene, CDR3 protein, CDR3 DNA. The D gene is left open where the match is weak. The size entry is marked missing in some rows and otherwise reads once, few, many or a size class.

TRBJ2-7	TRBV28	once	.	CASSLTFVGPTRYEQYF	TGTGCCAGCAGTTTAACGTTCGTGGGCCCGACCCGCTACGAGCAGTACTTC
TRBJ2-3	TRBV7-3	.	.	CASSSDRDLSTDTQYF	TGTGCCAGCAGCTCTGACAGAGACCTTAGCACAGATACGCAGTATTTT
TRBJ1-1	TRBV7-9	.	.	CASGPSLNTEAFF	TGTGCCAGCGGGCCGAGCCTGAACACTGAAGCTTTCTTT
TRBJ1-1	TRBV28	.	.	CASSLQRGYGTEAFF	TGTGCCAGCAGTTTACAACGAGGGTACGGCACTGAAGCTTTCTTT
TRBJ1-5	TRBV7-9	.	TRBD1	CASSRTGDLNQPQHF	TGTGCCAGCAGCAGAACAGGGGACCTGAATCAGCCCCAGCATTTT
TRBJ1-5	TRBV10-3	.	TRBD1	CAISESGQGVYQPQHF	TGTGCCATCAGTGAGTCCGGACAGGGGGTTTATCAGCCCCAGCATTTT
TRBJ1-2	TRBV9	.	.	CASSVGPKTENYGYTF	TGTGCCAGCAGCGTAGGTCCCAAGACAGAGAACTATGGCTACACCTTC
TRBJ2-1	TRBV2	.	TRBD2	CASSEGGRLAAYNEQFF	TGTGCCAGCAGTGAGGGTGGACGGCTAGCGGCCTACAATGAGCAGTTCTTC
TRBJ1-2	TRBV30	.	TRBD1	CAWSPGQGFVGYTF	TGTGCCTGGAGCCCGGGACAGGGCTTTGTTGGCTACACCTTC
TRBJ2-3	TRBV6-1	.	TRBD2	CASSEASGSSDTQYF	TGTGCCAGCAGTGAGGCTAGCGGGAGCTCAGATACGCAGTATTTT
TRBJ2-1	TRBV27	.	.	CASRLGSGYNEQFF	TGTGCCAGCAGGCTCGGCAGCGGCTACAATGAGCAGTTCTTC
TRBJ1-5	TRBV19	once	.	CASSLYRDQPQHF	TGTGCCAGTAGTCTGTACAGGGATCAGCCCCAGCATTTT
TRBJ2-7	TRBV29-1	once	TRBD1	CSVEGQGVDEQYF	TGCAGCGTTGAAGGACAGGGAGTCGACGAGCAGTACTTC
TRBJ1-1	TRBV19	.	.	CASIWSGGTEAFF	TGTGCCAGTATATGGAGTGGGGGGACTGAAGCTTTCTTT
TRBJ1-1	TRBV11-3	.	.	CASSLGRRDTEAFF	TGTGCCAGCAGCTTAGGTCGGCGGGACACTGAAGCTTTCTTT
TRBJ2-1	TRBV5-1	.	TRBD2	CASSLGASGMVGDEQFF	TGCGCCAGCAGCTTAGGGGCTAGCGGGATGGTTGGCGATGAGCAGTTCTTC
TRBJ2-7	TRBV27	.	.	CASSLAGLGEQYF	TGTGCCAGCAGTTTAGCGGGCCTGGGGGAGCAGTACTTC
TRBJ2-1	TRBV10-3	.	.	CAISAGYNEQFF	TGTGCCATCAGTGCAGGTTACAATGAGCAGTTCTTC
TRBJ2-1	TRBV7-9	.	TRBD2	CASSWGLAERISYNEQFF	TGTGCCAGCAGCTGGGGACTAGCGGAGAGAATCTCCTACAATGAGCAGTTCTTC
TRBJ1-2	TRBV30	.	.	CAWSASGSYYGYTF	TGTGCCTGGAGTGCCTCCGGGAGCTACTATGGCTACACCTTC
TRBJ1-1	TRBV6-5	.	.	CASRRSMNTEAFF	TGTGCCAGCAGGCGATCCATGAACACTGAAGCTTTCTTT
TRBJ1-1	TRBV24-1	.	.	CATSDFGTEAFF	TGTGCCACCAGTGATTTCGGGACTGAAGCTTTCTTT
TRBJ1-2	TRBV5-6	.	.	CASSLYRANYGYTF	TGTGCCAGCAGCTTGTACAGAGCTAACTATGGCTACACCTTC
TRBJ2-6	TRBV5-1	.	TRBD2	CASRYISGLQSGANVLTF	TGCGCCAGCAGGTACATTAGCGGGCTCCAGTCTGGGGCCAACGTCCTGACTTTC
TRBJ2-1	TRBV10-3	.	TRBD1	CAISGTGFRSSYNEQFF	TGTGCCATCAGTGGGACAGGCTTCAGGTCCTCCTACAATGAGCAGTTCTTC
TRBJ2-2	TRBV30	.	TRBD1	CAWSVLQGAGELFF	TGTGCCTGGAGTGTCCTTCAGGGGGCCGGGGAGCTGTTTTTT
TRBJ1-1	TRBV3-1/TRBV3-2	.	.	CASSHESGREAFF	TGTGCCAGCAGCCACGAATCAGGGCGTGAAGCTTTCTTT
TRBJ2-7	TRBV28	once	.	CASSLPTGKRVNYEQYF	TGTGCCAGCAGTCTACCCACCGGCAAGCGGGTGAACTACGAGCAGTACTTC
TRBJ2-2	TRBV7-3	.	.	CASSLTAGSGELFF	TGTGCCAGCAGCTTAACCGCGGGAAGCGGGGAGCTGTTTTTT
TRBJ2-3	TRBV19	.	TRBD2	CASSKTSGGTEYVDTQYF	TGTGCCAGTAGTAAAACTAGCGGGGGCACCGAGTACGTAGATACGCAGTATTTT
TRBJ2-1	TRBV24-1	.	TRBD1	CATSPRDRGMRSYNEQFF	TGTGCCACCAGCCCCCGGGACAGGGGAATGCGCTCCTACAATGAGCAGTTCTTC
TRBJ1-5	TRBV6-5	.	.	CAITAQKGNQPQHF	TGTGCCATCACAGCCCAAAAGGGGAATCAGCCCCAGCATTTT
TRBJ2-1	TRBV12-3/TRBV12-4	.	.	CASSPYSEQFF	TGTGCCAGCAGTCCCTATAGTGAGCAGTTCTTC
TRBJ2-5	TRBV9	.	TRBD1	CASSVEMGQGVIETQYF	TGTGCCAGCAGCGTAGAAATGGGACAGGGGGTTATCGAGACCCAGTACTTC
TRBJ1-4	TRBV28	.	TRBD1	CASLQGATEKLFF	TGTGCCAGCCTACAGGGGGCTACTGAAAAACTGTTTTTT
TRBJ2-1	TRBV6-5	.	TRBD2	CASSYAGGPYNEQFF	TGTGCCAGCAGTTACGCGGGAGGACCCTACAATGAGCAGTTCTTC
TRBJ2-1	TRBV7-3	.	.	CASSLGGLTNEQFF	TGTGCCAGCAGCCTAGGGGGACTAACAAATGAGCAGTTCTTC
TRBJ1-2	TRBV7-9	.	TRBD1	CASSPRTGGYTF	TGTGCCAGCAGCCCCCGGACAGGAGGCTACACCTTC
TRBJ2-1	TRBV29-1	once	TRBD2	CSWGLAHNEQFF	TGCAGCTGGGGACTAGCCCACAATGAGCAGTTCTTC
TRBJ2-1	TRBV5-1	.	TRBD2	CASSLARTSGENEQFF	TGCGCCAGCAGCTTGGCCCGGACTAGCGGGGAGAATGAGCAGTTCTTC
TRBJ1-6	TRBV27	.	.	CASSFHRGTNSPLHF	TGTGCCAGCAGTTTCCACCGGGGAACCAATTCACCCCTCCACTTT
TRBJ1-1	TRBV19	.	.	CASSPPGAVRGTEAFF	TGTGCCAGTAGTCCACCAGGGGCCGTACGGGGCACTGAAGCTTTCTTT
TRBJ2-1	TRBV16	.	.	CASSQRGYNEQFF	TGTGCCAGCAGCCAAAGAGGATACAATGAGCAGTTCTTC
TRBJ1-5	TRBV6-5	.	.	CASRLTNQPQHF	TGTGCCAGCAGATTAACTAATCAGCCCCAGCATTTT
TRBJ2-1	TRBV4-1	.	.	CASSGSDLSSYNEQFF	TGCGCCAGCAGTGGTAGCGACCTTAGCTCCTACAATGAGCAGTTCTTC
TRBJ1-6	TRBV29-1	.	.	CSVRGPGEGSPLHF	TGCAGCGTCCGAGGACCCGGGGAAGGCTCACCCCTCCACTTT
TRBJ2-1	TRBV18	.	.	CASSPSVNNEQFF	TGTGCCAGCTCACCTAGCGTCAACAATGAGCAGTTCTTC
TRBJ2-1	TRBV19	once	.	CASSIGGSVYNEQFF	TGTGCCAGTAGTATAGGTGGCAGTGTCTACAATGAGCAGTTCTTC
TRBJ1-1	TRBV5-1	once	TRBD1	CASSSGQGVSTEAFF	TGCGCCAGCAGCTCCGGACAGGGTGTAAGCACTGAAGCTTTCTTT
TRBJ1-5	TRBV6-5	once	TRBD1	CASGTGGNQPQHF	TGTGCCAGCGGGACAGGGGGGAATCAGCCCCAGCATTTT
TRBJ2-7	TRBV5-1	.	TRBD2	CASSLGVSGIYEQYF	TGCGCCAGCAGCTTGGGAGTTAGCGGGATCTACGAGCAGTACTTC
TRBJ2-1	TRBV5-1	.	.	CASSLGLATSYNEQFF	TGCGCCAGCAGCTTGGGGCTAGCGACTTCCTACAATGAGCAGTTCTTC
TRBJ2-5	TRBV5-1	.	.	CASSLDYQETQYF	TGCGCCAGCAGCTTGGACTACCAAGAGACCCAGTACTTC
TRBJ2-1	TRBV20-1	.	.	CSARVHRAQFF	TGCAGTGCTAGAGTGCACAGGGCACAGTTCTTC